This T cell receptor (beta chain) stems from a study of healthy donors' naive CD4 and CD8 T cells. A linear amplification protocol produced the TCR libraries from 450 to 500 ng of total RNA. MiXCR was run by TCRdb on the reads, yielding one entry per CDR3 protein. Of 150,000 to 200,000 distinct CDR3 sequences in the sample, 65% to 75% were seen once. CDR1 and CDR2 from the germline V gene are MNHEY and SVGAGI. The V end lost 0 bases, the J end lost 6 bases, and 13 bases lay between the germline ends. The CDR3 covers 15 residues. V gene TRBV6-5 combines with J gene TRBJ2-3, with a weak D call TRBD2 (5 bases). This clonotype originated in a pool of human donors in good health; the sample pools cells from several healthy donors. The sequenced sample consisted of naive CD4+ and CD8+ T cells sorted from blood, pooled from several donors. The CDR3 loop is CASSYSGGAGDTQYF. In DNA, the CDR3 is TGTGCCAGCAGTTACTCCGGAGGTGCCGGGGATACGCAGTATTTT.